A single sample gave rise to the 9 T cell receptor beta chains below, sequenced in a study of shared clonotypes between healthy human individuals (TCRdb year 2020). The library came from the immunoSEQ multiplex PCR assay. Not all clones reach the TCRdb copy of this immuneACCESS table, which keeps in-frame sequences only. Checked studies attribute under half of the gap to unresolved V genes and leave the rest unexplained. The sample table shows roughly 2.6 million clones, and more than 90% are seen once. Under 0.15% of the sample rests with the top ten. The material sequenced was naive CD4+ T cells sorted from blood. The cell subset or site label corresponds to: CD45RA+ positively selected. The receptor source for this set is a man aged 18 to 30 in good health.

The chain joins TRBV4-3 to TRBJ2-1, with D hard to call. Trimming pared 4 bases from V and 4 bases from J, leaving 8 bases between. The CDR3 has 13 amino acids. The germline V gene encodes CDR1 LGHNA and CDR2 YSLEER. The CDR3 region is CASSRGEYNEQFF. Written as DNA, the CDR3 is TGCGCCAGCAGCCGTGGGGAATACAATGAGCAGTTCTTC.

The chain couples TRBV5-1 to TRBJ2-3; D might be TRBD1 or TRBD2, each matching 6 bases. CDR1 and CDR2 (germline): SGHRS, YFSETQ. V was clipped by 4 bases and J by 3 bases, with 24 bases between them. The CDR3 runs 18 residues. The CDR3 loop is CASSPPTAGAGKTDTQYF. The CDR3, as DNA: TGCGCCAGCAGCCCTCCGACCGCAGGGGCGGGGAAGACAGATACGCAGTATTTT.

The rearrangement uses TRBV5-4 and TRBJ1-6, with no clear D. The CDR3 length is 17 residues. Trimming shortened V by 3 bases and J by 7 bases, and 20 bases separated the two germline ends. CDR1 and CDR2 from the germline V gene are SGHNT and YYREEE (reference sequence). The CDR3 spells CASSSTVAAGPNSPLHF. CDR3 sequence (DNA): TGTGCCAGCAGCTCAACCGTGGCAGCCGGTCCAAATTCACCCCTCCACTTT.

The chain carries TRBV6-1 and TRBJ2-6, with D unresolved. Trimming left V 2 bases short and J 0 bases short, with 2 bases between. CDR3 size: 14 residues. Germline V CDR1 and CDR2: MNHNS, SASEGT. CDR3 in amino acids: CASSETSGANVLTF. The CDR3 DNA follows: TGTGCCAGCAGTGAAACCTCTGGGGCCAACGTCCTGACTTTC.

The rearrangement links TRBV4-3 to TRBJ2-1; no definite D call. The V end was cut by 4 bases, the J end by 0 bases, with 10 bases between. CDR1 is LGHNA, CDR2 YSLEER, per germline. This CDR3 spans 15 amino acids. The CDR3 region is CASSPGVSSYNEQFF. The CDR3 region has the DNA TGCGCCAGCAGCCCCGGAGTTAGCTCCTACAATGAGCAGTTCTTC.

The V call is TRBV19, the J call TRBJ1-6, with D perhaps TRBD1 (6 bases). Per germline, CDR1 LNHDA and CDR2 SQIVND (reference sequence). The CDR3 consists of 13 residues. V lost 5 bases and J lost 9, with 11 bases in between. The CDR3 here is CASSRTEGSPLHF. For the CDR3, the DNA is TGTGCCAGTAGTCGGACAGAGGGTTCACCCCTCCACTTT.

V gene TRBV5-8 combines with J gene TRBJ1-4; 7 bases match TRBD1. This CDR3 is 15 amino acids long. Looked up from germline, CDR1 is SGHTS and CDR2 is YDEGEE. Unmatched junction bases numbered 10, after V lost 3 bases and J lost 8 bases. Written as DNA, the CDR3 is TGTGCCAGCAGCTGGGGGACAGTTACTGGAGAAAAACTGTTTTTT. It specifies CASSWGTVTGEKLFF.

The rearrangement uses TRBV9 and TRBJ2-1; 8 bases match TRBD1. This CDR3 is built from 15 residues. Losses at the gene ends were 0 bases for V and 4 bases for J; bases not matched to a gene: 3. Germline CDR1 reads SGDLS; CDR2 reads YYNGEE. The CDR3 protein is CASSVEGTGYNEQFF. The CDR3 DNA follows: TGTGCCAGCAGCGTAGAGGGGACAGGTTACAATGAGCAGTTCTTC. Drawing the rest from reference TRBV9 and TRBJ2-1, the complete variable domain is DSGVTQTPKHLITATGQRVTLRCSPRSGDLSVYWYQQSLDQGLQFLIQYYNGEERAKGNILERFSAQQFPDLHSELNLSSLELGDSALYFCASSVEGTGYNEQFFGPGTRLTVL.

This chain uses TRBV5-1 with TRBJ2-2, with D possibly matching TRBD1 (6 bases). Trimming took 2 bases from V and 3 from J, leaving 17 bases between them. CDR1 and CDR2 (germline): SGHRS, YFSETQ. The CDR3 totals 17 residues. The CDR3 loop reads CASSLFYRAGDTGELFF. In DNA, the CDR3 is TGCGCCAGCAGCTTATTCTACAGGGCAGGGGACACCGGGGAGCTGTTTTTT.